A selection of T cell receptor beta chains follows, all from one sample in a study of cytotoxic CD8 clonotypes in ibrutinib-treated CLL. Method: immunoSEQ multiplex PCR; TCRdb's copy keeps in-frame clones and lacks some. The sample consists of around 310,000 clones, around four fifths of them appearing once. Source: PBMCs, taken before ibrutinib treatment. The receptors were gathered from a human donor with chronic lymphocytic leukemia. Both conserved end residues are part of each CDR3. A D gene is named only where the DNA matches it firmly. Where a row states a size, it is once, few, many or the class of an expanded clone; other rows omit it.

clone size: .; V gene: TRBV5-6; J gene: TRBJ2-3; D gene: TRBD2; CDR3 length: 16; CDR3 protein: CASSRRLAGVSDTQYF; CDR3 DNA: TGTGCCAGCAGCCGGAGACTAGCGGGAGTCTCCGATACGCAGTATTTT
clone size: .; V gene: TRBV18; J gene: TRBJ1-2; D gene: TRBD1; CDR3 length: 14; CDR3 protein: CASSPDRGGYGYTF; CDR3 DNA: TGTGCCAGCTCACCGGACAGGGGGGGATATGGCTACACCTTC
clone size: .; V gene: TRBV7-7; J gene: TRBJ2-2; D gene: .; CDR3 length: 14; CDR3 protein: CASSLEPNTGELFF; CDR3 DNA: TGTGCTAGCAGCTTAGAGCCGAACACCGGGGAGCTGTTTTTT
clone size: .; V gene: TRBV7-8; J gene: TRBJ2-2; D gene: TRBD1; CDR3 length: 15; CDR3 protein: CASSARDRNTGELFF; CDR3 DNA: TGTGCCAGCAGCGCTAGGGACAGAAACACCGGGGAGCTGTTTTTT
clone size: few; V gene: TRBV5-1; J gene: TRBJ2-5; D gene: .; CDR3 length: 11; CDR3 protein: CASSSMRLLYF; CDR3 DNA: TGCGCCAGCAGCTCTATGAGACTTTTGTACTTC
clone size: .; V gene: TRBV18; J gene: TRBJ2-6; D gene: .; CDR3 length: 16; CDR3 protein: CASSPVGNSGANVLTF; CDR3 DNA: TGTGCCAGCTCACCGGTAGGGAACTCTGGGGCCAACGTCCTGACTTTC
clone size: .; V gene: TRBV30; J gene: TRBJ2-1; D gene: TRBD2; CDR3 length: 13; CDR3 protein: CAYSSGGHNEQFF; CDR3 DNA: TGTGCCTACTCTAGCGGGGGGCACAATGAGCAGTTCTTC
clone size: .; V gene: TRBV27; J gene: TRBJ1-1; D gene: TRBD1; CDR3 length: 13; CDR3 protein: CASSLNRGTEAFF; CDR3 DNA: TGTGCCAGCAGTTTAAACAGGGGCACTGAAGCTTTCTTT
clone size: .; V gene: TRBV29-1; J gene: TRBJ1-2; D gene: .; CDR3 length: 12; CDR3 protein: CSVDLQTYGYTF; CDR3 DNA: TGCAGCGTTGATCTCCAGACCTATGGCTACACCTTC
clone size: .; V gene: TRBV6-6; J gene: TRBJ1-1; D gene: TRBD1; CDR3 length: 14; CDR3 protein: CASSPRQGAAEAFF; CDR3 DNA: TGTGCCAGCAGTCCTAGACAGGGGGCAGCTGAAGCTTTCTTT
clone size: once; V gene: TRBV28; J gene: TRBJ2-1; D gene: .; CDR3 length: 13; CDR3 protein: CASIAPSNNEQFF; CDR3 DNA: TGTGCCAGCATAGCGCCGTCAAACAATGAGCAGTTCTTC
clone size: .; V gene: TRBV19; J gene: TRBJ2-7; D gene: .; CDR3 length: 13; CDR3 protein: CASSTGTLYEQYF; CDR3 DNA: TGTGCCAGTAGTACGGGGACTCTCTACGAGCAGTACTTC
clone size: .; V gene: TRBV27; J gene: TRBJ1-5; D gene: TRBD1; CDR3 length: 12; CDR3 protein: CASSSTGLPQHF; CDR3 DNA: TGTGCCAGCAGTTCGACAGGGTTGCCCCAGCATTTT
clone size: .; V gene: TRBV29-1; J gene: TRBJ1-1; D gene: .; CDR3 length: 11; CDR3 protein: CTFFSNTEAFF; CDR3 DNA: TGCACCTTCTTTTCGAACACTGAAGCTTTCTTT
clone size: .; V gene: TRBV29-1; J gene: TRBJ2-7; D gene: TRBD1; CDR3 length: 13; CDR3 protein: CSDRDRGSYEQYF; CDR3 DNA: TGCAGCGACCGGGACAGGGGGAGCTACGAGCAGTACTTC
clone size: few; V gene: TRBV27; J gene: TRBJ1-2; D gene: .; CDR3 length: 14; CDR3 protein: CASKYRQTNYGYTF; CDR3 DNA: TGTGCCAGCAAATATCGGCAGACTAACTATGGCTACACCTTC
clone size: .; V gene: TRBV19; J gene: TRBJ1-5; D gene: .; CDR3 length: 15; CDR3 protein: CASSIDLVTVLPQHF; CDR3 DNA: TGTGCCAGTAGTATAGATCTCGTGACGGTTCTTCCCCAGCATTTT
clone size: few; V gene: TRBV11-1; J gene: TRBJ2-1; D gene: TRBD2; CDR3 length: 15; CDR3 protein: CASSRSSGSGNEQFF; CDR3 DNA: TGTGCCAGCAGCCGCTCTAGCGGGAGTGGTAATGAGCAGTTCTTC
clone size: .; V gene: TRBV29-1; J gene: TRBJ2-7; D gene: TRBD2; CDR3 length: 14; CDR3 protein: CSVARGLGDYEQYF; CDR3 DNA: TGCAGCGTAGCCCGAGGACTAGGCGACTACGAGCAGTACTTC
clone size: .; V gene: TRBV10-1; J gene: TRBJ2-7; D gene: .; CDR3 length: 14; CDR3 protein: CASSPYSSPHEQYF; CDR3 DNA: TGCGCCAGCAGCCCTTATTCTTCCCCTCACGAGCAGTACTTC
clone size: .; V gene: TRBV5-1; J gene: TRBJ2-3; D gene: .; CDR3 length: 13; CDR3 protein: CASSFRLTDTQYF; CDR3 DNA: TGCGCCAGCAGCTTCCGACTTACAGATACGCAGTATTTT
clone size: .; V gene: TRBV21-1; J gene: TRBJ1-1; D gene: .; CDR3 length: 16; CDR3 protein: CASSKDNRGPDTEAFF; CDR3 DNA: TGTGCCAGCAGCAAAGATAACAGGGGGCCAGACACTGAAGCTTTCTTT
clone size: .; V gene: TRBV4-1; J gene: TRBJ1-2; D gene: TRBD1; CDR3 length: 14; CDR3 protein: CASSLGTGAGGYTF; CDR3 DNA: TGCGCCAGCAGCCTTGGGACAGGGGCGGGAGGCTACACCTTC
clone size: .; V gene: TRBV6-1; J gene: TRBJ2-1; D gene: TRBD1; CDR3 length: 11; CDR3 protein: CASSRTGEQFF; CDR3 DNA: TGTGCCAGCAGTCGGACAGGTGAGCAGTTCTTC
clone size: .; V gene: TRBV27; J gene: TRBJ2-5; D gene: TRBD2; CDR3 length: 15; CDR3 protein: CASSLSEGGLETQYF; CDR3 DNA: TGTGCCAGCAGTTTATCGGAGGGAGGGCTGGAGACCCAGTACTTC
clone size: .; V gene: TRBV4-1; J gene: TRBJ2-3; D gene: .; CDR3 length: 16; CDR3 protein: CASSQETSPSTDTQYF; CDR3 DNA: TGCGCCAGCAGCCAAGAAACTAGTCCTAGCACAGATACGCAGTATTTT
clone size: .; V gene: TRBV21-1; J gene: TRBJ2-2; D gene: .; CDR3 length: 17; CDR3 protein: CASSKRPTGTPTGELFF; CDR3 DNA: TGTGCCAGCAGCAAAAGGCCGACCGGGACCCCCACCGGGGAGCTGTTTTTT
clone size: once; V gene: TRBV14; J gene: TRBJ2-1; D gene: TRBD2; CDR3 length: 15; CDR3 protein: CASSQRGTTVDEQFF; CDR3 DNA: TGTGCCAGCAGCCAGAGAGGGACTACCGTTGATGAGCAGTTCTTC
clone size: .; V gene: TRBV2; J gene: TRBJ2-7; D gene: .; CDR3 length: 13; CDR3 protein: CASKTDYSYEQYF; CDR3 DNA: TGTGCCAGCAAGACGGACTACTCCTACGAGCAGTACTTC
clone size: once; V gene: TRBV30; J gene: TRBJ2-7; D gene: .; CDR3 length: 14; CDR3 protein: CAWSGGGGPYEQYF; CDR3 DNA: TGTGCCTGGAGCGGCGGTGGGGGGCCTTACGAGCAGTACTTC
clone size: .; V gene: TRBV7-7; J gene: TRBJ2-5; D gene: .; CDR3 length: 13; CDR3 protein: CASSSSAVETQYF; CDR3 DNA: TGTGCCAGCAGCTCCTCGGCTGTGGAGACCCAGTACTTC
clone size: .; V gene: TRBV5-4; J gene: TRBJ2-5; D gene: .; CDR3 length: 16; CDR3 protein: CASSLGLRGPQETQYF; CDR3 DNA: TGTGCCAGCAGCTTGGGTTTGCGGGGACCCCAAGAGACCCAGTACTTC
clone size: .; V gene: TRBV5-5; J gene: TRBJ1-1; D gene: TRBD1; CDR3 length: 17; CDR3 protein: CASSLTYGQGVGTEAFF; CDR3 DNA: TGTGCCAGCAGCTTGACCTACGGACAGGGGGTTGGCACTGAAGCTTTCTTT
clone size: few; V gene: TRBV10-3; J gene: TRBJ2-7; D gene: TRBD2; CDR3 length: 13; CDR3 protein: CAISDEGGIEQYF; CDR3 DNA: TGTGCCATCAGTGACGAGGGAGGGATCGAGCAGTACTTC
clone size: .; V gene: TRBV6-4; J gene: TRBJ2-5; D gene: TRBD2; CDR3 length: 17; CDR3 protein: CASSDSLAGAVRETQYF; CDR3 DNA: TGTGCCAGCAGTGACTCGCTAGCGGGAGCGGTTAGGGAGACCCAGTACTTC
clone size: .; V gene: TRBV5-1; J gene: TRBJ2-3; D gene: .; CDR3 length: 15; CDR3 protein: CASSSETRFGDTQYF; CDR3 DNA: TGCGCCAGCAGCTCCGAGACAAGATTTGGAGATACGCAGTATTTT
clone size: .; V gene: TRBV5-4; J gene: TRBJ1-2; D gene: .; CDR3 length: 14; CDR3 protein: CASSLAEGLYGYTF; CDR3 DNA: TGTGCCAGCAGCTTGGCGGAGGGCCTCTATGGCTACACCTTC
clone size: once; V gene: TRBV10-1; J gene: TRBJ2-3; D gene: .; CDR3 length: 15; CDR3 protein: CASSEGQGSTDTQYF; CDR3 DNA: TGCGCCAGCAGTGAGGGGCAGGGTAGCACAGATACGCAGTATTTT
clone size: .; V gene: TRBV29-1; J gene: TRBJ1-2; D gene: TRBD1; CDR3 length: 13; CDR3 protein: CSVVGGFNYGYTF; CDR3 DNA: TGCAGCGTTGTAGGGGGCTTTAACTATGGCTACACCTTC
clone size: few; V gene: TRBV30; J gene: TRBJ1-1; D gene: .; CDR3 length: 14; CDR3 protein: CAWSKRRGDTEAFF; CDR3 DNA: TGTGCCTGGAGTAAACGGAGGGGGGACACTGAAGCTTTCTTT
clone size: .; V gene: TRBV27; J gene: TRBJ1-1; D gene: .; CDR3 length: 14; CDR3 protein: CASSLSRRNTEAFF; CDR3 DNA: TGTGCCAGCAGTTTATCCCGGCGGAACACTGAAGCTTTCTTT
clone size: .; V gene: TRBV28; J gene: TRBJ2-4; D gene: TRBD1; CDR3 length: 19; CDR3 protein: CASSFSWTGGLLTKNIQYF; CDR3 DNA: TGTGCCAGCAGTTTTAGTTGGACAGGAGGTCTTCTTACCAAAAACATTCAGTACTTC
clone size: .; V gene: TRBV6-5; J gene: TRBJ1-1; D gene: .; CDR3 length: 15; CDR3 protein: CASSYQPGANTEAFF; CDR3 DNA: TGTGCCAGCAGTTACCAACCAGGGGCTAACACTGAAGCTTTCTTT
clone size: .; V gene: TRBV7-2; J gene: TRBJ2-7; D gene: TRBD1; CDR3 length: 14; CDR3 protein: CASSPDRASYEQYF; CDR3 DNA: TGTGCCAGCAGCCCGGACAGGGCTTCCTACGAGCAGTACTTC
clone size: .; V gene: TRBV5-1; J gene: TRBJ1-3; D gene: .; CDR3 length: 13; CDR3 protein: CASSYGHGNTIYF; CDR3 DNA: TGCGCCAGCAGTTACGGACACGGAAACACCATATATTTT
clone size: .; V gene: TRBV12-5; J gene: TRBJ2-7; D gene: TRBD1; CDR3 length: 11; CDR3 protein: CASGRTGGQYF; CDR3 DNA: TGTGCTAGTGGGCGGACAGGGGGGCAGTACTTC
clone size: .; V gene: TRBV27; J gene: TRBJ1-1; D gene: TRBD1; CDR3 length: 16; CDR3 protein: CASSILQGAQGTEAFF; CDR3 DNA: TGTGCCAGCAGCATCCTACAGGGGGCGCAGGGTACTGAAGCTTTCTTT
clone size: .; V gene: TRBV7-9; J gene: TRBJ2-5; D gene: .; CDR3 length: 14; CDR3 protein: CASSLVRGWETQYF; CDR3 DNA: TGTGCCAGCAGCTTAGTCAGGGGATGGGAGACCCAGTACTTC
clone size: .; V gene: TRBV27; J gene: TRBJ2-3; D gene: .; CDR3 length: 11; CDR3 protein: CASSSLDTQYF; CDR3 DNA: TGTGCCAGCAGCTCCTTGGATACGCAGTATTTT
clone size: .; V gene: TRBV11-3; J gene: TRBJ2-3; D gene: .; CDR3 length: 14; CDR3 protein: CASSLDRYTDTQYF; CDR3 DNA: TGTGCCAGCAGCTTAGATCGGTACACGGATACGCAGTATTTT
clone size: once; V gene: TRBV27; J gene: TRBJ1-1; D gene: .; CDR3 length: 13; CDR3 protein: CASSLQISTEAFF; CDR3 DNA: TGTGCCAGCAGTCTACAGATCTCGACTGAAGCTTTCTTT
clone size: .; V gene: TRBV7-8; J gene: TRBJ1-3; D gene: .; CDR3 length: 14; CDR3 protein: CASSSRGRGNTIYF; CDR3 DNA: TGTGCCAGCAGCTCCCGGGGGCGAGGAAACACCATATATTTT
clone size: .; V gene: TRBV7-2; J gene: TRBJ2-2; D gene: .; CDR3 length: 15; CDR3 protein: CASSPSGRYAGELFF; CDR3 DNA: TGTGCCAGCAGTCCAAGCGGCCGATACGCCGGGGAGCTGTTTTTT
clone size: .; V gene: TRBV5-1; J gene: TRBJ2-4; D gene: .; CDR3 length: 14; CDR3 protein: CASSSATRSDIQYF; CDR3 DNA: TGCGCCAGCAGTTCGGCTACTAGATCAGACATTCAGTACTTC